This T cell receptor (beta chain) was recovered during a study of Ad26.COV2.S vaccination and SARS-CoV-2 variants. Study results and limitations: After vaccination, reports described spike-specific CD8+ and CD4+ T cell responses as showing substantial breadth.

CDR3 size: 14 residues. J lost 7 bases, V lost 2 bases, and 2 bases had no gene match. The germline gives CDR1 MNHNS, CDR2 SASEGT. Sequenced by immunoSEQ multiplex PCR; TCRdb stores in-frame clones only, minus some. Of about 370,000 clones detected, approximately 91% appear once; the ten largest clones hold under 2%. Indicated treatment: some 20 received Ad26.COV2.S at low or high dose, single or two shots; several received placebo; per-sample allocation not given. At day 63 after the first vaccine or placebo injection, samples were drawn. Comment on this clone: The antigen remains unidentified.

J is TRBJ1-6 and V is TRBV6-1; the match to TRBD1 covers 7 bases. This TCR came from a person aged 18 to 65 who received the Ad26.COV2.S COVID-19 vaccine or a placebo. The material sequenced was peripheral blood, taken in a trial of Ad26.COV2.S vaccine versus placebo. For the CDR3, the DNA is TGTGCCAGCAGTGAATTGACAGGGAATTCACCCCTCCACTTT. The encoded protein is CASSELTGNSPLHF.